Detailed here is one T cell receptor beta chain. Looked up from germline, CDR1 is SEHNR and CDR2 is FQNEAQ (reference sequence). V trimming: 5 bases; J trimming: 7 bases; junction bases outside the gene matches: 9. The CDR3 has 15 residues. This sample is drawn from a study of Graves' ophthalmopathy and Graves' hyperthyroidism. RNA served as the template for amplifying TCR beta CDR3 regions. HTBI-primed RT-PCR formed the first round, and a multiplex PCR formed the second. TCRdb itself ran the multiplex PCR reads through MiXCR, one entry per CDR3 protein. The top ten hold 44% of the sample, which has 740,000 or so distinct CDR3 sequences, approximately 40% seen once.

The chain combines TRBV7-9 with TRBJ2-7; 12 nucleotides agree with TRBD1. Source material: peripheral blood. The receptor's source is an adult man with Graves' ophthalmopathy. CDR3 protein: CASSRPGQGAREQYF. The CDR3 nucleotides are TGTGCCAGCAGCCGGCCGGGACAGGGGGCGAGAGAGCAGTACTTC. Using reference TRBV7-9 and TRBJ2-7 for the parts outside the CDR3, the full variable domain is DTGVSQNPRHKITKRGQNVTFRCDPISEHNRLYWYRQTLGQGPEFLTYFQNEAQLEKSRLLSDRFSAERPKGSFSTLEIQRTEQGDSAMYLCASSRPGQGAREQYFGPGTRLTVT.